The source of this T cell receptor beta chain is a study of blood T cell repertoires in COVID-19. Study information: The cDNA or gDNA used as material had been derived from T cells, B-cell-depleted T cells, or PBMCs.

The data were produced by immunoSEQ multiplex PCR, yet TCRdb's version contains in-frame clones alone and is incomplete. The sample has 150,000 to 200,000 clones, around four fifths seen once. With 4 bases removed from V and 10 bases from J, the gap between germline ends came to 15 bases. Germline values: CDR1 SGHRS, CDR2 YFSETQ. CDR3 length equals 13 residues. Participants, about 18 to 89 years old, spanned more than 20 US areas. The genes are TRBV5-1 and TRBJ1-5, with no clear D. The sequence derives from a man aged 35 to 55 who had recovered from COVID-19. The sequenced material came from PBMCs or T cells enriched from blood (not recorded which). Written as DNA, the CDR3 is TGCGCCAGCAGCCCGACCTCCGAGGGACCCCAGCATTTT. This codes for CASSPTSEGPQHF.